This T cell receptor (beta chain) appears in the sequencing data of a study of shared clonotypes between healthy human individuals. General study points: Despite large depth, sorted-subset datasets appeared incompletely sequenced.

Per germline, CDR1 LNHNV and CDR2 YYDKDF (reference sequence). The CDR3 consists of 15 residues. Trimming pared 0 bases from V and 0 bases from J, leaving 8 bases between. Notes on this clone: Its specificity is not known.

Per the authors' pipeline: As immunoSEQ supplied junction-only sequences (without quality scores), filtering differed. Sequencing used immunoSEQ multiplex PCR; TCRdb keeps in-frame clones, though not all of them. For V, J and clone size, that table is used; D and trimming come from the DNA. The table includes approximately 2.4 million clones, 90% to 96% detected once. The clonotype originates from a man between 18 and 29 years old in good health. The chain links TRBV15 to TRBJ1-2; D not certain. The specimen sequenced was naive CD4+ T cells sorted from blood. Stated subset: CD45RA+ positively selected. CDR3 nucleotide sequence: TGTGCCACCAGCAGAGATTGGGCGGCTAACTATGGCTACACCTTC. Translation: CATSRDWAANYGYTF.